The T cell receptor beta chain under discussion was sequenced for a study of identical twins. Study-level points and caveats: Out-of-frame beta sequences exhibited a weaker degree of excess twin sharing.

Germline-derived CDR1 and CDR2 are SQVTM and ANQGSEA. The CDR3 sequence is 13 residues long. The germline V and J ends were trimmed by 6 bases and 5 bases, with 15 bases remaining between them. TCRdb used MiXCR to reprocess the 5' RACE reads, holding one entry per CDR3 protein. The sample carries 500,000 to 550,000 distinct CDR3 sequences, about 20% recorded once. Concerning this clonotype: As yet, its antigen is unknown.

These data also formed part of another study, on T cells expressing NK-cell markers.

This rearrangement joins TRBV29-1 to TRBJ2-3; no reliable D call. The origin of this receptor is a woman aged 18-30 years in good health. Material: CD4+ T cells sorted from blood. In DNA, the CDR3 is TGCAGCGTGGGTCAGGTCTTGGGAGATACGCAGTATTTT. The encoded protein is CSVGQVLGDTQYF.